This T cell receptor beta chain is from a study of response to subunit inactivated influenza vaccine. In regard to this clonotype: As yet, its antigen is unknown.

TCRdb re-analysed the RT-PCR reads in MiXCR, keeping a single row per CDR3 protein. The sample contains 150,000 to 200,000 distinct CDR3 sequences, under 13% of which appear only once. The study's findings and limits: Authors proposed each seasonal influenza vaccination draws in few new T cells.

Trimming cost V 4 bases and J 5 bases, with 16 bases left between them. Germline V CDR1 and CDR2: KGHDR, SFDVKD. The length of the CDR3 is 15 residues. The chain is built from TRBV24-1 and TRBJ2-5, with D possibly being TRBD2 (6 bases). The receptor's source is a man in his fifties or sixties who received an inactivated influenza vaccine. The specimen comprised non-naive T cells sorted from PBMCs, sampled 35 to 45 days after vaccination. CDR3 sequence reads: CATSDPTGAGETQYF. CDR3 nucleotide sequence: TGTGCCACCAGTGACCCTACGGGTGCGGGGGAGACCCAGTACTTC.